The T cell receptor beta chain described here comes from a study of blood T cell repertoires in COVID-19. Looking at the study overall: T cells, B-cell-depleted T cells, or PBMCs supplied cDNA or gDNA.

This CDR3 comprises 15 residues. After removal of 3 bases from V and 0 bases from J, the junction contained 4 bases not matched to a gene. Looked up from germline, CDR1 is GTSNPN and CDR2 is SVGIG (reference sequence). Repertoires were generated with immunoSEQ multiplex PCR, while TCRdb's copy carries only in-frame clones and drops some. The table includes approximately 73,000 clones, around 84% detected once. This clone appeared a few times. The TCR sequence derives from a woman aged 70-85 years with acute or convalescent COVID-19. Sample: peripheral blood. This rearrangement joins TRBV30 to TRBJ1-3; 8 bases match TRBD1. This chain's CDR3 is CAWRRDRFSGNTIYF. For the CDR3, the DNA is TGTGCCTGGAGGAGGGACAGGTTCTCTGGAAACACCATATATTTT.